This T cell receptor (beta chain) was recovered during a study of OX40 agonist ivuxolimab in advanced cancers. Study-wide context: The dose of intravenous ivuxolimab that patients received every 2 weeks ranged from 0.01 to 10 mg/kg. People who had prior anti-PD-1, anti-PD-L1 or anti-CTLA-4 therapy could take part, and under 45% had some.

This clone was seen once. Its target is not known. Assay: immunoSEQ multiplex PCR; the TCRdb copy retains only in-frame clones and omits some. The sample has approximately 37,000 clones, approximately 89% seen once. The germline V gene encodes CDR1 LNHDA and CDR2 SQIVND (reference sequence). Trimming left V 1 base short and J 2 bases short, with 9 bases between. The length of the CDR3 is 14 residues. Study results and limitations: Some patients who did not respond also had low normalized T-cell clonal expansion.

The rearrangement links TRBV19 to TRBJ2-7, with D possibly matching TRBD2 (5 bases). The TCR comes from an adult with an advanced solid tumor such as melanoma, head and neck, liver or kidney cancer. The material sequenced was CD4+ or CD8+ T cells sorted from blood, taken in a trial of the OX40 agonist ivuxolimab. CDR3 sequence (DNA): TGTGCCAGTAGTATAGCGGGATCAACCTACGAGCAGTACTTC. It codes for CASSIAGSTYEQYF.